These T cell receptor beta chains were read from a single sample in a study of spatial heterogeneity in lung cancer. TCRdb passed the 5' RACE reads through MiXCR, listing each CDR3 protein once. The sample lists 5,500 to 7,500 distinct CDR3 sequences, 9.5% to 15% occurring once. Specimen: lung tumor tissue, collected at surgery. The receptors were sampled from a male donor with early-stage non-small cell lung cancer. Both conserved end residues are part of each CDR3. Fields, in order: D gene, J gene, clone size, V gene, CDR3 DNA, CDR3 protein. A D gene is named only where the DNA matches it firmly. Some rows have no size entry. The others give once, few or many, or a class for an expanded clone.

.,TRBJ2-7,many,TRBV7-2,TGTGCCAGCAGCTTAGGCGTCGGGGACTACGAGCAGTACTTC,CASSLGVGDYEQYF
.,TRBJ2-7,many,TRBV5-1,TGCGCCAGCAGCTCGACACAGGGTTACGAGCAGTACTTC,CASSSTQGYEQYF
TRBD2,TRBJ2-7,many,TRBV20-1,TGCAGTGCTAGTTCTAGCGGGAGCGATTACGAGCAGTACTTC,CSASSSGSDYEQYF
.,TRBJ1-5,medium-sized,TRBV20-1,TGCAGTGCTAGAGATTGGGGAGGGGGCAATCAGCCCCAGCATTTT,CSARDWGGGNQPQHF
.,TRBJ2-5,.,TRBV6-2/TRBV6-3,TGTGCCAGCATCGGACAACAAGAGACCCAGTACTTC,CASIGQQETQYF
.,TRBJ1-1,medium-sized,TRBV29-1,TGCAGCGTTGACCATACTCAGGCGAGGAACACTGAAGCTTTCTTT,CSVDHTQARNTEAFF
TRBD1,TRBJ2-5,few,TRBV28,TGTGCCAGCAGCTTACCCTTGGACAGGGAAGAGACCCAGTACTTC,CASSLPLDREETQYF
TRBD1,TRBJ2-5,many,TRBV7-9,TGTGCCAGCAGCCGAGGGACAGGGCGGCAAGAGACCCAGTACTTC,CASSRGTGRQETQYF
TRBD1,TRBJ2-3,many,TRBV10-3,TGTGCCATCAGTGAGTCAACGACAGGGCGGGCGGGCTACACAGATACGCAGTATTTT,CAISESTTGRAGYTDTQYF
TRBD2,TRBJ2-5,.,TRBV5-1,TGCGCCAGCAGCTTGGGGCTAGCGGGAGTAGGGATACAAGAGACCCAGTACTTC,CASSLGLAGVGIQETQYF
TRBD1,TRBJ1-1,few,TRBV11-2,TGTGCCAGCAGCCCACGGACAGGGCCGAGCACTGAAGCTTTCTTT,CASSPRTGPSTEAFF
.,TRBJ2-5,many,TRBV18,TGTGCCAGCTCACCCTCGGACGGCCTCGGTGTGACCCAGTACTTC,CASSPSDGLGVTQYF
.,TRBJ1-3,many,TRBV30,TGTGCCTGGAGTGTACTTCCGGTTAACTCTGGAAACACCATATATTTT,CAWSVLPVNSGNTIYF
.,TRBJ2-1,medium-sized,TRBV10-3,TGTGCCATTGCCGGGACTCCAGGCAATGAGCAGTTCTTC,CAIAGTPGNEQFF
.,TRBJ1-4,medium-sized,TRBV7-9,TGTGCCAGCCTAGGTGGGAATGAAAAACTGTTTTTT,CASLGGNEKLFF
.,TRBJ2-7,few,TRBV27,TGTGCCAGCAGCTTTGGAAGAGGGGAGCAGTACTTC,CASSFGRGEQYF
.,TRBJ2-5,many,TRBV7-2,TGTGCCAGCAGTCAGGCCCTAACTGGGACCCAGTACTTC,CASSQALTGTQYF
.,TRBJ1-5,few,TRBV15,TGTGCCACCAGCAGAGAGGGCAGGGATAGTCAGCCCCAGCATTTT,CATSREGRDSQPQHF
TRBD2,TRBJ2-1,.,TRBV20-1,TGCAGTGCTAGTGATGTAGCGGGAGCCGCTGAGCAGTTCTTC,CSASDVAGAAEQFF
TRBD1,TRBJ1-1,medium-sized,TRBV18,TGTGCCAGCTCAGGGGACAGGGGGGGTGAAGCTTTCTTT,CASSGDRGGEAFF
TRBD2,TRBJ2-7,many,TRBV7-2,TGTGCCAGCAGCTTTGCCAGCGGGAGTTACGAGCAGTACTTC,CASSFASGSYEQYF
.,TRBJ1-1,many,TRBV20-1,TGCAGTGCTAGAGCCGACAGCGACACTGAAGCTTTCTTT,CSARADSDTEAFF
TRBD2,TRBJ2-1,.,TRBV20-1,TGCAGTGCTAGTCGACCTAGCGGGAGGCTCAATGAGCAGTTCTTC,CSASRPSGRLNEQFF
.,TRBJ1-1,many,TRBV20-1,TGCAGTGCTAGTACTACGGGGCGGAAGATAATGAACACTGAAGCTTTCTTT,CSASTTGRKIMNTEAFF
TRBD2,TRBJ2-2,many,TRBV27,TGTGCCAGCAGTTCGACTAGCGGGAGCGGCACCGGGGAGCTGTTTTTT,CASSSTSGSGTGELFF
.,TRBJ2-1,many,TRBV11-1,TGTGCCAGCAGCTTAGCCCATGAGCAGTTCTTC,CASSLAHEQFF
.,TRBJ2-3,many,TRBV20-1,TGCAGTGCTCAATTTTCGGCGGGGAGCACAGATACGCAGTATTTT,CSAQFSAGSTDTQYF
.,TRBJ2-6,many,TRBV7-8,TGTGCCAGCAGCTTAATGTTGTTTGTTGGGGGGCCCACTCTCTCTGGGGCCAACGTCCTGACTTTC,CASSLMLFVGGPTLSGANVLTF
.,TRBJ2-5,medium-sized,TRBV5-4,TGTGCCAGCAGCGTACTCCAAGAGACCCAGTACTTC,CASSVLQETQYF
TRBD1,TRBJ1-1,many,TRBV7-9,TGTGCCAGCAGCCGACAGGGGGGCACTGAAGCTTTCTTT,CASSRQGGTEAFF
.,TRBJ2-5,many,TRBV20-1,TGCAGTGCCCCCATTTTCGATAAAACCCAGTACTTC,CSAPIFDKTQYF
.,TRBJ2-2,medium-sized,TRBV12-3/TRBV12-4,TGTGCCAGCAGTTTGGGGGGGCGGCACGGGGAGCTGTTTTTT,CASSLGGRHGELFF
.,TRBJ2-1,medium-sized,TRBV6-2/TRBV6-3,TGTGCCAGCAGTTGGGCGGACGTCTCCTACAATGAGCAGTTCTTC,CASSWADVSYNEQFF